The clone carrying this TCR beta chain was recorded a few times. Its cognate antigen is unknown. The data belong to a study of T cells after posttransplantation cyclophosphamide. CDR1 is LGHNA and CDR2 is YSLEER in the germline V gene. This CDR3 is 14 amino acids long. Trimming took off 1 base at V and 5 bases at J, with 6 bases between the two ends. The table came from immunoSEQ multiplex PCR; TCRdb's copy has only in-frame clones and leaves some out. The sample is made up of tens of thousands of clones, none counted only once. Whole-study findings and limits: TRB clonality was highly associated with recipient CMV seropositivity and reactivation.

This chain links TRBV4-3 with TRBJ1-6; TRBD1 is a possible D gene (6 bases). The source is a woman in her fifties or sixties in good health and a related stem cell transplant donor. The sequencing sample was made of PBMCs. CDR3 protein: CASSQGQDNSPLHF. The CDR3 nucleotides are TGCGCCAGCAGCCAAGGACAGGATAATTCACCCCTCCACTTT.